The present entry profiles one TCR beta chain with its context. The length of the CDR3 is 18 residues. TCRdb's table, derived via immunoSEQ multiplex PCR, lists solely in-frame clones and lacks some. The sample includes some 200,000 clones, 70% to 90% of them seen just once. The data stem from a study of blood T cell repertoires in COVID-19. Study information: The cDNA or gDNA used as material had been derived from T cells, B-cell-depleted T cells, or PBMCs.

V gene TRBV21-1 combines with J gene TRBJ1-4. TRBV21-1 counts as a pseudogene. The TCR comes from an older man with acute or convalescent COVID-19. Sample: peripheral blood. The CDR3 reads CASSKAGGVRGIGEKLFF. CDR3 nucleotide sequence: TGTGCCAGCAGCAAAGCAGGGGGGGTCAGGGGTATCGGTGAAAAACTGTTTTTT.